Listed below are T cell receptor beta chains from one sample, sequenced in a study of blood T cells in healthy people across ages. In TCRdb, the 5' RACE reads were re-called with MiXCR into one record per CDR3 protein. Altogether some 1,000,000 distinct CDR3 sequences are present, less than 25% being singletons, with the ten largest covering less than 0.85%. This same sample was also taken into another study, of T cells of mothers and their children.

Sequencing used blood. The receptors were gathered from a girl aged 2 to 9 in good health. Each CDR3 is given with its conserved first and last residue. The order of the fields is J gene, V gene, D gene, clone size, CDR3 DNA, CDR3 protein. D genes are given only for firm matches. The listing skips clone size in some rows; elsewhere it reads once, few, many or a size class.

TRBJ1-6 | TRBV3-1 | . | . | TGTGCCAGCAGTCCTACATCACGGGACACCCTCCACTTT | CASSPTSRDTLHF
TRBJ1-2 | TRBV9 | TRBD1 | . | TGTGCCAGCACCCCAGGGGGCTCGGCTGGCTACACCTTC | CASTPGGSAGYTF
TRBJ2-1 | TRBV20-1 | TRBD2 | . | TGCAGTGCTAGAGATCCCGGACTAGCGGGATCTGATGAGCAGTTCTTC | CSARDPGLAGSDEQFF
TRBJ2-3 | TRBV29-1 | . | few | TGCAGCGCTAGCTTTTCCAAGACAGATACGCAGTATTTT | CSASFSKTDTQYF
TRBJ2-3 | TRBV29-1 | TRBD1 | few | TGCAGCGTTGCCCCCCTGTTTACCAGGGGGCAAGATACGCAGTATTTT | CSVAPLFTRGQDTQYF
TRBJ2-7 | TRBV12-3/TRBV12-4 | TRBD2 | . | TGTGCCAGCAGTTCCTCGTGGGGCGGGAGTTTGGTCCACGAGCAGTACTTC | CASSSSWGGSLVHEQYF
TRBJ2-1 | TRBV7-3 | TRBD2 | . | TGTGCCAGCAGCTCCACTTCAGCGGGAGGTACCAATGAGCAGTTCTTC | CASSSTSAGGTNEQFF
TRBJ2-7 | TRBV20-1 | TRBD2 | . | TGCAGTGCTAGGAGACTAGCGGGCCTTACCTACGAGCAGTACTTC | CSARRLAGLTYEQYF
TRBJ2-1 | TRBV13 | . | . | TGTGCCAGCAGCTTAGGCTTACGGAATGAGCAGTTCTTC | CASSLGLRNEQFF
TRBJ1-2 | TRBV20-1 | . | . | TGCAGTGCAACCAGAAGGACAGACTATGGCTACACCTTC | CSATRRTDYGYTF
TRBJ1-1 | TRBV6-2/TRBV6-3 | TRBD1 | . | TGTGCCAGCAGTTACGGCCCCGGGACAGGGAAAACTGAAGCTTTCTTT | CASSYGPGTGKTEAFF
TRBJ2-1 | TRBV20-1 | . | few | TGCAGTGCTATAACCGGCTTGGGGAATGAACAGTTCTTC | CSAITGLGNEQFF
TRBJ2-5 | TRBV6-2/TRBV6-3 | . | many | TGTGCCAGCAGTTACTTCGGGGAGGAGACCCAGTACTTC | CASSYFGEETQYF
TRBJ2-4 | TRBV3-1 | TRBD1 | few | TGTGCCAGCAGCCAAGAGGGACAGGGTGACATTCAGTACTTC | CASSQEGQGDIQYF
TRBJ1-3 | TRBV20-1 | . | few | TGCAGTGCTAGGCCCCTTGATGGAAACACCATACATTTT | CSARPLDGNTIHF
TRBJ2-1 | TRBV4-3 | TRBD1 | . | TGCGCCAGCAGCCAAGATCAGGGGGATTACAATGAGCAGTTCTTC | CASSQDQGDYNEQFF
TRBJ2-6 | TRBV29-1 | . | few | TGCAGCGTTGAGGGGGGAGAAGGTTCCAACGTCCTGACTTTC | CSVEGGEGSNVLTF
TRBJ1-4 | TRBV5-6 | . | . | TGTGCCAGCAGCAAGAATGAAAAACTGTTTTTT | CASSKNEKLFF
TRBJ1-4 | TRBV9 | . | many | TGTGCCAGCAGCGTAAGCGGGGCCTATAATGAAAAACTGTTTTTT | CASSVSGAYNEKLFF
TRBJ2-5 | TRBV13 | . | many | TGTGCCAGCAGCCCAGCAGCGTACCAAGAGACCCAGTACTTC | CASSPAAYQETQYF
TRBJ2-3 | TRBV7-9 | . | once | TGTGCCAGCAGCTTATCAGCCCCTAGCACAGATACGCAGTATTTT | CASSLSAPSTDTQYF
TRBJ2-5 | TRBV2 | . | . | TGTGCCAGCAGCTTTCAGGGTCAAGGAGAGACCCAGTACTTC | CASSFQGQGETQYF
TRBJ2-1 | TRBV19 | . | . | TGTGCCAGTGGGTCAGGGCAGAGTGACAATGAGCAGTTCTTC | CASGSGQSDNEQFF
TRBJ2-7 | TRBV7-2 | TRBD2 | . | TGTGCCAGCACTCCGGCGGGAGCTGCCTTGGAGCAGTACTTC | CASTPAGAALEQYF